Here is one T cell receptor beta chain with its context. Its antigen remains unidentified. Sequencing was performed with immunoSEQ multiplex PCR; in TCRdb, only in-frame clones are kept and a portion is missing. The sample contains roughly 200,000 clones, 65% to 80% of which appear only once. This specimen comes from a study of shared clonotypes between healthy human individuals. Study-level background: Each donor had three CD4 naive, three CD4 memory, two CD8 naive and one CD8 memory plate. Study-level results: The sole specimen, blood, was sampled, and tissue repertoires likely differ. Large sequencing depth failed to make sorted-subset sequencing complete, rarefaction showed.

There are 15 residues in the CDR3. The germline V gene encodes CDR1 SGHRS and CDR2 YFSETQ. V lost 6 bases and J lost 1, with 16 bases in between. The receptor was isolated from a man younger than 45 in good health. The specimen was memory CD4+ T cells sorted from blood. Noted subset: CD45RA-negative fraction. The chain recombines TRBV5-1 with TRBJ2-5; D tentatively fits TRBD1 or TRBD2 (7 bases each). The CDR3 DNA reads TGCGCCAGCACCATGGGGGGGACAGCCCAAGAGACCCAGTACTTC. Protein: CASTMGGTAQETQYF.